This TCR beta chain is from a study of blood T cell repertoires in COVID-19. The table came from immunoSEQ multiplex PCR; TCRdb's copy has only in-frame clones and leaves some out. The data hold about 270,000 clones, with about four fifths observed a single time. Turning to this clone: The sample has other DNA sequences that encode this CDR3 too.

The germline gives CDR1 SGHRS, CDR2 YFSETQ. V lost 0 bases to trimming and J lost 1 base, with 5 bases between them. This CDR3 has 14 amino acids. The sequence was collected from a man aged 80 or over with acute or convalescent COVID-19. This rearrangement joins TRBV5-1 to TRBJ1-5; D ambiguous. The source material was peripheral blood. Written as DNA, the CDR3 is TGCGCCAGCAGCTTGGGCGAGAGCAATCAGCCCCAGCATTTT. Translation gives CASSLGESNQPQHF. Full variable domain (missing parts from reference TRBV5-1 and TRBJ1-5): KAGVTQTPRYLIKTRGQQVTLSCSPISGHRSVSWYQQTPGQGLQFLFEYFSETQRNKGNFPGRFSGRQFSNSRSEMNVSTLELGDSALYLCASSLGESNQPQHFGDGTRLSIL.